These 26 T cell receptor beta chains share one sample of origin, sequenced in a study of T cells in Graves' hyperthyroidism and ophthalmopathy. TCR beta CDR3 regions were amplified from RNA transcripts. Initially, a first-round RT-PCR of the TCR CDR3 employed the HTBI primer set. TCRdb reanalysed the multiplex PCR reads using MiXCR and keeps one entry per CDR3 protein. The repertoire holds 250,000 to 400,000 distinct CDR3 sequences, with roughly an eighth as singletons. The sequencing sample was made of blood. Every receptor here comes from a woman aged 40 to 50 with Graves' ophthalmopathy.

This clonotype was counted ten times or more. The chain carries TRBV10-3 and TRBJ1-2; possible D gene TRBD1, 5 bases. Per the germline V gene, CDR1 is ENHRY and CDR2 is SYGVKD. V was clipped by 4 bases and J by 5 bases, with 8 bases between them. The CDR3 runs 12 residues. As DNA, the CDR3 is TGTGCCATCAGTGGTCGGACATATGGCTACACCTTC. Residues: CAISGRTYGYTF.

This chain connects TRBV6-1 to TRBJ1-1; TRBD1 might be the D (5 bases). The CDR3 has 13 amino acids. Per germline, CDR1 MNHNS and CDR2 SASEGT. Trimming removed 5 bases at V and 4 bases at J, with 11 bases between. CDR3 sequence: CASSIREGTEAFF. Written as DNA, the CDR3 is TGTGCCAGCAGTATCAGGGAGGGCACTGAAGCTTTCTTT.

This clonotype was observed a handful of times. The rearrangement joins TRBV18 to TRBJ2-7; the D gene is possibly TRBD1 (5 bases). Germline V gene lookup returns CDR1 KGHSH and CDR2 LQKENI. CDR3 length: 13 amino acids. V was pared by 5 bases and J by 2 bases, with 10 bases between. In nucleotides, the CDR3 is TGTGCCAGCTCAAGACAGAGAACCTACGAGCAGTACTTC. Translated, it gives CASSRQRTYEQYF.

This clonotype was seen only a few times. This chain joins TRBV30 and TRBJ2-1, with no clear D. Germline-derived CDR1 and CDR2 are GTSNPN and SVGIG (reference sequence). Trimming removed 2 bases from V and 8 bases from J, with 25 bases in between. CDR3 size: 17 residues. CDR3 sequence reads: CAWSPHRLAAGFDEQFF. CDR3 sequence (DNA): TGTGCCTGGAGTCCGCATCGACTGGCCGCCGGCTTTGATGAGCAGTTCTTC.

This clonotype came up many times. The V and J genes are TRBV2 and TRBJ2-1; D may correspond to TRBD1 or TRBD2 (6 bases each). The CDR3 consists of 15 residues. Germline loops: CDR1 SNHLY, CDR2 FYNNEI. V was clipped by 7 bases and J by 9 bases, with 22 bases between them. The CDR3 spells CASKEKSGAHFEQFF. CDR3 nucleotide sequence: TGTGCCAGCAAGGAGAAGTCGGGGGCACATTTTGAGCAGTTCTTC.

The CDR3 reads CSVEDIRNPYEQYF. CDR3 nucleotide sequence: TGCAGCGTTGAAGATATCAGAAACCCATACGAGCAGTACTTC. The V call is TRBV29-1, the J call TRBJ2-7; D remains ambiguous. Germline V lookup: CDR1 SQVTM, CDR2 ANQGSEA. The V and J ends lost 0 bases and 4 bases respectively, with 13 bases between them. This CDR3 region has 14 residues.

This clonotype has just a few counts. The rearrangement joins TRBV4-2 to TRBJ2-3; weak D call: TRBD2 (5 bases). CDR1 LGHNA and CDR2 YNFKEQ come from the germline V gene. This CDR3 has 15 residues. Trimming took 1 base from V and 5 from J, leaving 13 bases between them. The CDR3 sequence: CASSQGVGAIDTQYF. DNA of the CDR3: TGTGCCAGCAGCCAAGGAGTGGGAGCCATAGATACGCAGTATTTT.

At least ten counts were recorded for this clonotype. The chain couples TRBV20-1 to TRBJ2-7; 7 bases are a match to TRBD1. Germline lookup yields CDR1 DFQATT and CDR2 SNEGSKA (reference sequence). The V gene end was trimmed by 5 bases and the J gene end by 3 bases; junction bases not matched to a gene: 7. The CDR3 runs to 13 residues. Written as DNA, the CDR3 is TGCAGTGCTTCTTTTAACAGGGGCTACGAGCAGTACTTC. This encodes CSASFNRGYEQYF.

This clonotype was seen many times. The chain is built from TRBV12-3 or TRBV12-4 and TRBJ2-4, with D possibly matching TRBD2 (6 bases). V was trimmed by 1 base and J by 8 bases, leaving 12 bases between them. The CDR3 totals 14 residues. CDR3 region: CASSLGLGGDIQYF. CDR3 nucleotide sequence: TGTGCCAGCAGTTTAGGGTTGGGGGGAGACATTCAGTACTTC.

This clonotype was seen a few times. V gene TRBV19 combines with J gene TRBJ2-6, with a possible D match to TRBD1 (6 bases). The CDR3 is 19 residues long. The V gene's germline CDR1 is LNHDA and CDR2 SQIVND (reference sequence). The V and J ends lost 5 bases and 5 bases respectively, with 25 bases between them. The CDR3 reads CASSARGGRSFERANVLTF. DNA of the CDR3: TGTGCCAGTAGTGCGCGAGGGGGACGGAGCTTTGAAAGGGCCAACGTCCTGACTTTC.

This clonotype appeared a few times. The germline gene is not matched at one end of the junction; a read error may be the cause. V is TRBV6-1 and J is TRBJ1-1, with no clear D. The CDR3 is 12 amino acids. Germline CDR1 reads MNHNS; CDR2 reads SASEGT. In DNA form, the CDR3 reads TGTGCCATTCGACACTGGAACACTGAAGCTCTCTTT. This codes for CAIRHWNTEALF.

A few counts support this clonotype. This rearrangement joins TRBV24-1 to TRBJ1-2; 7 bases match TRBD1. This CDR3 is 14 amino acids long. V lost 4 bases, J lost 7 bases, and 8 bases stayed unmatched. Germline V CDR1 and CDR2: KGHDR, SFDVKD. The CDR3, as DNA: TGTGCCACCAGTGAAGGGGGCCAAGGTCGTGGCTACACCTTC. It specifies CATSEGGQGRGYTF.

In its sample, this clonotype was seen many times. The rearrangement links TRBV7-9 to TRBJ2-5, with D possibly being TRBD1 (5 bases). The CDR3 covers 13 residues. The V end lost 5 bases, the J end lost 2 bases, and 9 bases lay between the germline ends. From germline, CDR1 is SEHNR and CDR2 FQNEAQ (reference sequence). The CDR3 sequence is CASSPRQQETQYF. The CDR3 DNA follows: TGTGCCAGCAGCCCACGACAGCAAGAGACCCAGTACTTC.

Comment on this clonotype: The conserved closing phenylalanine or tryptophan is absent in this CDR3, likely reflecting a read error. The V call is TRBV11-2, the J call TRBJ1-4; 7 nucleotides align to TRBD1. The germline CDR1 and CDR2 sequences are SGHAT and FQNNGV. V shed 3 bases and J 3 bases; nucleotides not matched to a gene: 4. The CDR3 totals 15 residues. The CDR3 here is CASSFRGYPNEKLFY. The CDR3, as DNA: TGTGCCAGCAGCTTCAGGGGGTACCCTAATGAAAAACTGTTTTAT.

The table lists this clonotype with many counts. The CDR3 DNA sequence: TGTGCCAGCAGCTTAAAGGATGCAACTAATGAAAAACTGTTTTTT. Translated, it gives CASSLKDATNEKLFF. The gene calls are TRBV5-6 and TRBJ1-4; no clear D. The V gene's germline CDR1 is SGHDT and CDR2 YYEEEE. CDR3 length: 15 residues. V was cut by 2 bases and J by 0 bases, with 8 bases left in between.

This clonotype was seen ten or more times. The genes are TRBV27 and TRBJ2-7; tentative D call: TRBD1 (6 bases). The length of the CDR3 is 14 residues. The germline CDR1 and CDR2 sequences are MNHEY and SMNVEV (reference sequence). V was shortened by 7 bases and J by 3 bases, with 16 bases between the two germline ends. CDR3 nucleotides: TGTGCCAGCACCCCGAAAGGGACACACTACGAGCAGTACTTC. Its protein product is CASTPKGTHYEQYF.

This clonotype was seen many times. The chain joins TRBV12-3 or TRBV12-4 to TRBJ1-1; 7 bases are a match to TRBD1. This CDR3 contains 14 residues. J gave up 3 bases and V 9 bases, and 10 bases lay outside the gene matches. The CDR3 region is CASLLGTVYTEAFF. In DNA, the CDR3 is TGTGCCAGTTTACTTGGGACAGTTTACACTGAAGCTTTCTTT.

This clonotype showed up many times. V gene TRBV19 combines with J gene TRBJ2-7, with 10 bases identical to TRBD2. There are 15 residues in the CDR3. The trim removed 5 bases at V and 2 bases at J, leaving 6 bases unmatched. Germline CDR1 LNHDA, CDR2 SQIVND (reference sequence). Here the CDR3 DNA reads TGTGCCAGTAGTCAGGCTAGCGGGGGACCCTACGAGCAGTACTTC. Amino acids: CASSQASGGPYEQYF.

In this sample, this clonotype turned up many times. J is TRBJ2-5 and V is TRBV20-1, with D perhaps TRBD2 (6 bases). Germline values: CDR1 DFQATT, CDR2 SNEGSKA (reference sequence). V was clipped by 3 bases and J by 5 bases, with 25 bases between them. The CDR3 is 17 residues long. Here the CDR3 reads CSARWGGVEGRRETQYF. CDR3 coding DNA: TGCAGTGCTAGGTGGGGAGGCGTGGAGGGCCGGCGGGAGACCCAGTACTTC.

To note about this clonotype: At one boundary the junction diverges from the germline segment, which might be a read error. V gene TRBV27 combines with J gene TRBJ1-2; D call uncertain. In germline, CDR1 is MNHEY, CDR2 SMNVEV (reference sequence). The CDR3 contains 16 residues. CDR3 sequence reads: CASSAGREVANCGYTF. Here the CDR3 DNA reads TGTGCCAGCAGTGCCGGGAGGGAAGTAGCTAACTGTGGCTACACCTTC.

The J gene is TRBJ1-4, the V gene TRBV30; tentative D call: TRBD1 (6 bases). V was cut by 0 bases and J by 8 bases, with 10 bases left in between. Germline CDR1 is GTSNPN and CDR2 is SVGIG (reference sequence). This CDR3 spans 13 amino acids. The CDR3 coding sequence is TGTGCCTGGAGTGTACAGGGTTGGGAAAAACTGTTTTTT. Translating it yields CAWSVQGWEKLFF.

This clonotype was found a few times. A much larger clone differs by one base, so this may be a read error. This chain links TRBV28 with TRBJ2-7; D ambiguous. Trimming took 8 bases from V and 3 from J, leaving 8 bases between them. This CDR3 region has 11 residues. Germline V lookup: CDR1 MDHEN, CDR2 SYDVKM. As DNA, the CDR3 is TGTGCCAGCGTCAGGAACTACGAGCAGTACTTC. Amino acid sequence: CASVRNYEQYF.

This clonotype was found many times. The V and J genes are TRBV12-5 and TRBJ2-7, with 7 nucleotides matching TRBD1. CDR1 LGHNT and CDR2 FRNRAP come from the germline V gene. CDR3 length equals 17 residues. With 4 bases clipped from V and 2 bases from J, the junction kept 14 bases outside the gene matches. CDR3 bases: TGTGCTAGTGGTTGGAGTACCGGGACAGCCTTAACCTACGAGCAGTACTTC. This translates into CASGWSTGTALTYEQYF.

J is TRBJ2-7 and V is TRBV20-1, with TRBD1 matching over 8 bases. J was trimmed by 0 bases and V by 5 bases; bases with no gene match: 6. Per the germline V gene, CDR1 is DFQATT and CDR2 is SNEGSKA (reference sequence). This CDR3 region has 14 residues. DNA of the CDR3: TGCAGTGCTCAGGGGGACAGGAGCTCCTACGAGCAGTACTTC. Amino acids: CSAQGDRSSYEQYF.

The table lists this clonotype with a few counts. The rearrangement links TRBV18 to TRBJ2-1; possibly TRBD2 for D (6 bases). This CDR3 has 12 residues. Germline V CDR1 and CDR2: KGHSH, LQKENI. V was clipped by 5 bases and J by 9 bases, with 11 bases between them. The CDR3 nucleotides read TGTGCCAGCTCAGCGACTAGTTTTGAGCAGTTCTTC. It codes for CASSATSFEQFF.

The rearrangement uses TRBV5-1 and TRBJ2-5, with TRBD2 matching 9 bases. The CDR3 totals 15 residues. V trimming: 0 bases; J trimming: 5 bases; junction bases outside the gene matches: 5. Looked up from germline, CDR1 is SGHRS and CDR2 is YFSETQ. This CDR3 is CASSLVSGGLETQYF. In DNA, the CDR3 is TGCGCCAGCAGCTTGGTTAGCGGGGGATTGGAGACCCAGTACTTC.